This TCR beta chain came from a study of shared clonotypes between healthy human individuals. Across several immunoSEQ plates, the genomic DNA of each subset was split evenly. Only in-frame clones appear in the TCRdb table, and some are missing; sequencing was by immunoSEQ multiplex PCR. The sample lists more than 2,000,000 clones; 90% to 95% were seen once. Of note for this clone: Its antigen is currently unknown.

The CDR3 contains 16 residues. The ends were cut back, 0 bases at V and 3 bases at J, with 12 bases in the middle. CDR1 and CDR2 from the germline V gene are ENHRY and SYGVKD. Study-wide points: Several donors shared about 5% of their naive CD4 clonotypes. Naive subsets generally had larger estimated richness than memory subsets.

Material for sequencing was naive CD4+ T cells sorted from blood. Subset reported: CD45RA+ positively selected. This receptor was obtained from a man younger than 35 in good health. The chain couples TRBV10-3 to TRBJ2-1, with D unclear. The CDR3 region is CAISESKTVNYNEQFF. The CDR3 nucleotides read TGTGCCATCAGTGAGTCGAAGACCGTAAACTACAATGAGCAGTTCTTC.